The next 24 T cell receptor beta chains were all read from a single sample in a study of blood T cell dynamics during melanoma immunotherapy. The assay was immunoSEQ multiplex PCR, and TCRdb's table has in-frame clones only and misses some. The data hold several thousand clones, with around 84% observed a single time. Time point indicated: pre-treatment baseline. The source material was blood, sampled from a patient treated with checkpoint blockade. The receptors were gathered from a human donor with melanoma.

This clone was recorded once. The chain has TRBV5-6 and TRBJ2-5; D remains unclear. The J call is doubtful: the DNA matches TRBJ2-7 better. Germline lookup yields CDR1 SGHDT and CDR2 YYEEEE. There are 14 residues in the CDR3. The CDR3 sequence: CASSLDPDSYEQYF. CDR3 sequence (DNA): TGTGCCAGCAGCTTGGATCCGGACTCCTACGAGCAGTACTTC.

The chain recombines TRBV2 with TRBJ2-3; D call uncertain. This CDR3 is 12 amino acids long. Trimming shortened V by 1 base and J by 9 bases, and 8 bases separated the two germline ends. Germline V gene sequence: CDR1 SNHLY, CDR2 FYNNEI. CDR3 nucleotide sequence: TGTGCCAGCAGTGAAGGGGCGCGGACGCAGTATTTT. Its translation: CASSEGARTQYF.

Turning to this clone: The junction shows a germline mismatch at one end, possibly a read error. Other DNA sequences within the sample encode an identical CDR3. The chain couples TRBV5-6 to TRBJ1-6; perhaps TRBD1 as D (6 bases). The CDR3 totals 13 residues. From germline, CDR1 is SGHDT and CDR2 YYEEEE. The CDR3 spells CASSQDRNSPLHF. CDR3 coding DNA: TGTGCCAGCAGCCAAGACAGGAATTCGCCCCTCCACTTT.

The J gene is TRBJ2-2, the V gene TRBV9; 8 bases match TRBD2. CDR1 SGDLS and CDR2 YYNGEE come from the germline V gene. The CDR3 is 16 residues long. The V gene end was trimmed by 3 bases and the J gene end by 5 bases; junction bases not matched to a gene: 9. The CDR3 bases are TGTGCCAGCAGCGATGCGGGGGGAGTTGGAACCGGGGAGCTGTTTTTT. This translates into CASSDAGGVGTGELFF.

The chain carries TRBV19 and TRBJ2-6; TRBD1 matches at 9 bases. This CDR3 is built from 17 residues. V gave up 5 bases and J gave up 2 bases; unmatched junction bases: 7. In germline, CDR1 is LNHDA, CDR2 SQIVND (reference sequence). DNA for the CDR3: TGTGCCAGTAGTCCTGGACAGGGGCTCCCTGGGGCCAACGTCCTGACTTTC. The encoded protein is CASSPGQGLPGANVLTF.

This clone was seen more than once but under ten times. This chain links TRBV9 with TRBJ2-3; D ambiguous. V was trimmed by 0 bases and J by 2 bases, leaving 7 bases between them. This CDR3 is 14 amino acids long. The germline V gene has CDR1 SGDLS and CDR2 YYNGEE. For the CDR3, the DNA is TGTGCCAGCAGCGTAGAAGAGATCACAGATACGCAGTATTTT. It encodes CASSVEEITDTQYF.

CDR3 sequence: CASSLLSGTGYSPLHF. CDR3 nucleotides: TGTGCCAGCAGCCTCCTCTCCGGGACAGGGTATTCACCCCTCCACTTT. The chain joins TRBV5-6 to TRBJ1-6; 9 nucleotides align to TRBD1. CDR1 and CDR2 (germline): SGHDT, YYEEEE. The length of the CDR3 is 16 residues. V lost 4 bases and J lost 8; bases outside the gene matches: 10.

CDR3 sequence (DNA): TGTGCCAGCAGTTTAGAAGGGTTGCGTTCCGAGCAGTACTTC. Translating it yields CASSLEGLRSEQYF. The V and J genes are TRBV27 and TRBJ2-5, with no clear D. Judging by the DNA end, TRBJ2-7 fits better; the J call may be wrong. Germline CDR1 and CDR2: MNHEY and SMNVEV (reference sequence). The CDR3 is made up of 14 amino acids.

The chain links TRBV19 to TRBJ1-1; TRBD1 matches at 9 bases. V was clipped by 8 bases and J by 3 bases; unmatched bases: 7. The CDR3 spans 14 residues. Germline V gene lookup returns CDR1 LNHDA and CDR2 SQIVND (reference sequence). DNA of the CDR3: TGTGCCAGTTCGAAACAGGGGGCGGACACTGAAGCTTTCTTT. Translation gives CASSKQGADTEAFF.

V gene TRBV28 combines with J gene TRBJ1-2; TRBD1 is a possible D gene (5 bases). This CDR3 contains 11 residues. The V and J ends lost 8 bases and 5 bases respectively, with 9 bases between them. Germline loops: CDR1 MDHEN, CDR2 SYDVKM. CDR3 sequence: CASGDSYGYTF. CDR3 bases: TGTGCCAGCGGAGACAGTTATGGCTACACCTTC.

The chain recombines TRBV5-1 with TRBJ1-3; no clear D gene. Germline V CDR1 and CDR2: SGHRS, YFSETQ. The V gene lost 3 bases and the J gene lost 0 bases, with 10 bases spanning the gap. This CDR3 region has 15 residues. CDR3 region: CASSSAASSGNTIYF. CDR3 sequence (DNA): TGCGCCAGCAGCTCCGCAGCGAGCTCTGGAAACACCATATATTTT. Filled out from reference TRBV5-1 and TRBJ1-3, the complete variable domain reads KAGVTQTPRYLIKTRGQQVTLSCSPISGHRSVSWYQQTPGQGLQFLFEYFSETQRNKGNFPGRFSGRQFSNSRSEMNVSTLELGDSALYLCASSSAASSGNTIYFGEGSWLTVV.

The gene calls are TRBV5-4 and TRBJ2-1, with 7 nucleotides matching TRBD1. This CDR3 spans 15 amino acids. Germline-derived CDR1 and CDR2 are SGHNT and YYREEE (reference sequence). V dropped 4 bases and J dropped 2; count of bases not matched to a gene: 6. The CDR3 DNA reads as TGTGCCAGCAGCGTCGACAGGGTACCCTACAATGAGCAGTTCTTC. Encoded protein: CASSVDRVPYNEQFF.

The V and J genes are TRBV4-2 and TRBJ2-3; 10 nucleotides align to TRBD2. Germline V gene lookup returns CDR1 LGHNA and CDR2 YNFKEQ. Losses at the gene ends were 4 bases for V and 4 bases for J; bases not matched to a gene: 8. CDR3 length: 16 amino acids. Here the CDR3 reads CASSRGSGGAPDTQYF. CDR3 nucleotides: TGTGCCAGCAGCCGGGGAAGCGGGGGGGCCCCAGATACGCAGTATTTT.

The chain uses TRBV5-1 and TRBJ2-7, with D possibly TRBD2 on 6 matching bases. The CDR3 has 17 residues. The germline CDR1 and CDR2 sequences are SGHRS and YFSETQ. The V and J ends lost 1 base and 6 bases respectively, with 23 bases between them. CDR3 coding DNA: TGCGCCAGCAGCTTGAACGTTCGCGGGGCAGGGAATAGCGAGCAGTACTTC. Its translation is CASSLNVRGAGNSEQYF.

The chain uses TRBV2 and TRBJ2-3; possibly TRBD1 or TRBD2 for D (5 bases each). There are 12 residues in the CDR3. Trimming took off 6 bases at V and 5 bases at J, with 9 bases between the two ends. CDR1 is SNHLY, CDR2 FYNNEI, per germline. CDR3 sequence: CASSAGGDTQYF. The CDR3 nucleotides read TGTGCCAGCAGCGCTGGGGGAGATACGCAGTATTTT.

The chain employs TRBV7-2 and TRBJ2-3; the D gene is possibly TRBD1 (5 bases). Trimming stripped 0 bases from V and 0 bases from J, with 7 bases between. The CDR3 contains 15 residues. CDR1 is SGHTA and CDR2 is FQGNSA in the germline V gene. Here the CDR3 reads CASSLAPGSTDTQYF. The CDR3 nucleotides are TGTGCCAGCAGCTTAGCGCCAGGGAGCACAGATACGCAGTATTTT.

This rearrangement joins TRBV6-5 to TRBJ1-2, with D possibly matching TRBD1 (6 bases). The CDR3 length is 16 residues. The V end was cut by 4 bases, the J end by 4 bases, with 19 bases between. Germline V lookup: CDR1 MNHEY, CDR2 SVGAGI. Written as DNA, the CDR3 is TGTGCCAGCAGTTTCTCCCGTGGGGGGCGCACCTATGGCTACACCTTC. Its protein product is CASSFSRGGRTYGYTF.

The V call is TRBV7-2, the J call TRBJ1-2; TRBD1 aligns across 8 bases. There are 16 residues in the CDR3. CDR1 and CDR2 from the germline V gene are SGHTA and FQGNSA. The trim removed 1 base at V and 7 bases at J, leaving 11 bases unmatched. DNA of the CDR3: TGTGCCAGCAGCTTAGATCCGCAGGGGGCAATGGGTGGCTACACCTTC. The encoded protein is CASSLDPQGAMGGYTF.

The rearrangement links TRBV30 to TRBJ1-3; D uncertain. Trimming cost V 0 bases and J 4 bases, with 4 bases left between them. This CDR3 comprises 12 residues. Germline CDR1 is GTSNPN and CDR2 is SVGIG (reference sequence). CDR3 bases: TGTGCCTGGAGTGTATTGGGAAACACCATATATTTT. Protein: CAWSVLGNTIYF.

The chain joins TRBV19 to TRBJ2-1; D remains ambiguous. From germline, CDR1 is LNHDA and CDR2 SQIVND (reference sequence). Trimming shortened V by 3 bases and J by 4 bases, and 10 bases separated the two germline ends. This CDR3 is 14 amino acids long. The CDR3 coding sequence is TGTGCCAGTAGTATGTTAGACGGTTACAATGAGCAGTTCTTC. This sequence encodes CASSMLDGYNEQFF.

This chain uses TRBV5-6 with TRBJ2-7; D remains unclear. Per germline, CDR1 SGHDT and CDR2 YYEEEE. The CDR3 runs to 14 residues. V dropped 1 base and J dropped 1 base, with 9 bases sitting between them. CDR3 nucleotides: TGTGCCAGCAGCTTGATCGACTTATCCTACGAGCAGTACTTC. Translated, it gives CASSLIDLSYEQYF.

This clone was seen just once. This chain connects TRBV5-4 to TRBJ2-2; D not certain. Germline assignment: CDR1 SGHNT and CDR2 YYREEE (reference sequence). The CDR3 covers 17 residues. Between the trimmed V and J ends, which lost 3 bases and 8 bases, there was a span of 23 bases. For the CDR3, the DNA is TGTGCCAGCAGCTCTATCGTAGGGTCTAAGGATTTAGGGGAGCTGTTTTTT. Residues: CASSSIVGSKDLGELFF.

This clone was picked up one time. The V and J genes are TRBV2 and TRBJ1-5, with TRBD1 identical over 9 bases. CDR1 and CDR2 from the germline V gene are SNHLY and FYNNEI. The CDR3 runs 14 residues. V was clipped by 6 bases and J by 4 bases; unmatched bases: 4. CDR3 sequence (DNA): TGTGCCAGCAGCTCCGGGACAGGGAATCAGCCCCAGCATTTT. Protein sequence: CASSSGTGNQPQHF.

The V call is TRBV6-5, the J call TRBJ2-3; 7 bases are shared with TRBD2. This CDR3 has 15 residues. CDR1 is MNHEY, CDR2 SVGAGI, per germline. V lost 2 bases to trimming and J lost 1 base; unmatched junction nucleotides: 3. The CDR3 here is CASSYLTSGTDTQYF. As DNA, the CDR3 is TGTGCCAGCAGTTACCTCACTAGCGGCACAGATACGCAGTATTTT.